Listed below are T cell receptor beta chains from one sample, sequenced in a study of T cell repertoires in cytomegalovirus infection. Their target antigens are unknown. MiXCR, run by TCRdb on the reads, gives a single entry per CDR3 protein. The sample includes 300,000 to 400,000 distinct CDR3 sequences, about 27% of them seen just once. The specimen comprised cultured PBMCs, sampled from culture after CMV antigen stimulation. The receptors stem from a human donor in good health (CMV status not recorded). Some clones in this sample may be carry-over from other donors' samples. Each CDR3 is given with its conserved first and last residue. The order of the fields is clone size, D gene, J gene, V gene, CDR3 DNA, CDR3 protein. D genes are given only for firm matches. The size of a clone is reported for some rows only, either as once, few or many, or as a class for expanded clones.

size: few; D: TRBD1; J: TRBJ1-4; V: TRBV7-8; DNA: TGTGCCAGCAGCTCCCGGACAGGGGTTAATGAAAAACTGTTTTTT; CDR3: CASSSRTGVNEKLFF
size: many; D: -; J: TRBJ1-2; V: TRBV7-8; DNA: TGTGCCAGCAGCTTACTCTCTTTGGGGTATGGCTACACCTTC; CDR3: CASSLLSLGYGYTF
size: few; D: -; J: TRBJ1-4; V: TRBV28; DNA: TGTGCCAGCAAACTGAGGGGGAATGAAAAACTGTTTTTT; CDR3: CASKLRGNEKLFF
size: -; D: -; J: TRBJ1-1; V: TRBV7-9; DNA: TGTGCCAGCAGCGGAGATGCCCTGGCTTTCTTT; CDR3: CASSGDALAFF
size: -; D: TRBD2; J: TRBJ2-7; V: TRBV29-1; DNA: TGCAGCGTTGAAGATCCCAGCGGGACGCCCTACGAGCAGTACTTC; CDR3: CSVEDPSGTPYEQYF
size: -; D: -; J: TRBJ2-2; V: TRBV4-2; DNA: TGTGCCAGCAGCCAAGAAGAACGGAACACCGGGGAGCTGTTTTTT; CDR3: CASSQEERNTGELFF
size: many; D: TRBD1; J: TRBJ2-7; V: TRBV19; DNA: TGTGCCAGTAGGTACCGGGACAGGGGCGGCTACGAGCAGTACTTC; CDR3: CASRYRDRGGYEQYF
size: -; D: -; J: TRBJ1-1; V: TRBV12-3/TRBV12-4; DNA: TGTGCCAGCAGGCCTGGGGTGAGGAACACTGAAGCTTTCTTT; CDR3: CASRPGVRNTEAFF
size: many; D: -; J: TRBJ2-1; V: TRBV7-2; DNA: TGTGCCAGCAGCTTCGGACTATCGAGTACCTACAATGAGCAGTTCTTC; CDR3: CASSFGLSSTYNEQFF
size: -; D: -; J: TRBJ1-3; V: TRBV5-1; DNA: TGCGCCAGCAGCTTCTACCCAGTCTCCTCTGGAAACACCATATATTTT; CDR3: CASSFYPVSSGNTIYF
size: -; D: -; J: TRBJ1-1; V: TRBV2; DNA: TGTGCCAGCAGTCCCAATGGGGCCTTGAACACTGAAGCTTTCTTT; CDR3: CASSPNGALNTEAFF
size: -; D: TRBD2; J: TRBJ2-7; V: TRBV29-1; DNA: TGCAGCGTTGGAAGCGGGAGGACCTACGAGCAGTACTTC; CDR3: CSVGSGRTYEQYF
size: many; D: TRBD1; J: TRBJ2-7; V: TRBV20-1; DNA: TGCAGTGCTAGGACGCGCAGGTCAGGGGGAATTTACGAGCAGTACTTC; CDR3: CSARTRRSGGIYEQYF
size: -; D: TRBD2; J: TRBJ2-1; V: TRBV24-1; DNA: TGTGCCACCAGTCCGGGGGGTGAGCAGTTCTTC; CDR3: CATSPGGEQFF
size: -; D: -; J: TRBJ1-2; V: TRBV12-3/TRBV12-4; DNA: TGTGCCAGCAGTTTAAAGGGAGGGACTGCTAACTATGGCTACACCTTC; CDR3: CASSLKGGTANYGYTF
size: -; D: -; J: TRBJ2-1; V: TRBV6-8; DNA: TGTGCCAGCAGTTACTCCCAATACAATGAGCAGTTCTTC; CDR3: CASSYSQYNEQFF
size: few; D: -; J: TRBJ2-1; V: TRBV19; DNA: TGTGCCAGTAGTATAGCGCAGGGAACCTACAATGAGCAGTTCTTC; CDR3: CASSIAQGTYNEQFF
size: few; D: -; J: TRBJ1-4; V: TRBV25-1; DNA: TGTGCCAGCAGTGATCCGGGGCGCGAGGCTGAAAAACTGTTTTTT; CDR3: CASSDPGREAEKLFF
size: -; D: -; J: TRBJ2-1; V: TRBV7-2; DNA: TGTGCCAGCAGCTTTCAGGGGTTTGGGAATGAGCAGTTCTTC; CDR3: CASSFQGFGNEQFF